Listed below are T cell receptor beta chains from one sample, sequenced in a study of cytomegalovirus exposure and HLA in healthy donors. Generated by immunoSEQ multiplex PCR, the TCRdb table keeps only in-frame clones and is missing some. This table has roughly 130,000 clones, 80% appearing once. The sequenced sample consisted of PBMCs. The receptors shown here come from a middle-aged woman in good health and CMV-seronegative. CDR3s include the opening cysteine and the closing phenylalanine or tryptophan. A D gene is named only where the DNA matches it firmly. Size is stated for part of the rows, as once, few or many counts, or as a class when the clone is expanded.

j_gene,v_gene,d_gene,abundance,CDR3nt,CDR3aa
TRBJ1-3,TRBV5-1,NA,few,TGCGCCAGCAGCTTTAGCCGGTCGGCTGGAAACACCATATATTTT,CASSFSRSAGNTIYF
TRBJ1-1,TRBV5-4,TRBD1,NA,TGTGCCAGCAGCGCCGCCCGGGACAGGCCCATGAACACTGAAGCTTTCTTT,CASSAARDRPMNTEAFF
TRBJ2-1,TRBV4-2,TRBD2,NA,TGTGCCAGCGGAGAGTCCGGGGAGGGATACAATGAGCAGTTCTTC,CASGESGEGYNEQFF
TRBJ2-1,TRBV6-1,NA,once,TGTGCCAGCAGGGGACTGGCGAGCTCCTACAATGAGCAGTTCTTC,CASRGLASSYNEQFF
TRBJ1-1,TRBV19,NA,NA,TGTGCCAGTAGTATTAGCCGGGGAAACACTGAAGCTTTCTTT,CASSISRGNTEAFF
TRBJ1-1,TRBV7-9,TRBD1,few,TGTGCCAGCAGCGACAGGGCCTTGAACACTGAAGCTTTCTTT,CASSDRALNTEAFF
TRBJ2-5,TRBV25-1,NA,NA,TGTGCCAGCAGTGATCAGGAGGGGAACCAAGAGACCCAGTACTTC,CASSDQEGNQETQYF
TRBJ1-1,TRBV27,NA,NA,TGTGCCAGCAGTTTACAGGGGATGAACACTGAAGCTTTCTTT,CASSLQGMNTEAFF
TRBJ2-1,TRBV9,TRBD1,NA,TGTGCCAGCAGCGTAGGACAGGGGGCTCGGAATGAGCAGTTCTTC,CASSVGQGARNEQFF
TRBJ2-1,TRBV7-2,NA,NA,TGTGCCAGCAGCTTAGAATCGACTCATTACAATGAGCAGTTCTTC,CASSLESTHYNEQFF
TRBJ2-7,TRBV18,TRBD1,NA,TGTGCCAGCTCACCAACCGGGACAGGGGGCTCTGGCGAGCAGTACTTC,CASSPTGTGGSGEQYF
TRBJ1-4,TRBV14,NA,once,TGTGCCAGCAGCCAAGTGGGGGCCGTGAGGGAAAAACTGTTTTTT,CASSQVGAVREKLFF
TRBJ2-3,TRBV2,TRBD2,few,TGTGCCAGCAGTGGGGGACTAGCGGGAGGCCGGAGCACAGATACGCAGTATTTT,CASSGGLAGGRSTDTQYF
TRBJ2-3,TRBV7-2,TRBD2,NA,TGTGCCAGTACTAGCGGGGGGGCGCGCACAGATACGCAGTATTTT,CASTSGGARTDTQYF
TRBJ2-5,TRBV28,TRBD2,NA,TGTGCCAGCAGTTCAGCGGGACCCGAAGAGACCCAGTACTTC,CASSSAGPEETQYF
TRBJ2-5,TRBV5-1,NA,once,TGCGCCAGCAGCTTGTTAAGCGGTCAAGAGACCCAGTACTTC,CASSLLSGQETQYF
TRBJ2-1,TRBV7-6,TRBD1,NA,TGTGCCAGCAGCTCGAATAGGGCCCGGGACAGTGTCCATGAGCAGTTCTTC,CASSSNRARDSVHEQFF
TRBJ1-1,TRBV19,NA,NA,TGTGCCAGTAGTCCCCGGGTAACGAAGAACACTGAAGCTTTCTTT,CASSPRVTKNTEAFF
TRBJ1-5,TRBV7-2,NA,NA,TGTGCCAGCGGCTTGGACAGCCTTCCCAATCGACCCCAGCATTTT,CASGLDSLPNRPQHF
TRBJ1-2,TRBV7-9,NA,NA,TGTGCCAGCAGCATACAGGGCCCCGTTCCCTATGGCTACACCTTC,CASSIQGPVPYGYTF
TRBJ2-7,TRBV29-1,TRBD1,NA,TGCAGCGTTTCTCGTCCCGGGACAGGGACAAGGCCTAACGAGCAGTACTTC,CSVSRPGTGTRPNEQYF
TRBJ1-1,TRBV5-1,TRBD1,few,TGCGCCAGCAGCACGGTACAGGGGGGGCCTGAAGCTTTCTTT,CASSTVQGGPEAFF
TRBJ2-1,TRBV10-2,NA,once,TGCGCCAGCAGTGAGAATCTTGCACAGAGATTTTACAATGAGCAGTTCTTC,CASSENLAQRFYNEQFF
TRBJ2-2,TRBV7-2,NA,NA,TGTGCCAGCAGCTTACGGCCAGGGGATACCGGGGAGCTGTTTTTT,CASSLRPGDTGELFF
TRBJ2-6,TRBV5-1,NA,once,TGCGCCAGCAGCTGGTCCCCCAGGGGAGCCGCTGGGGCCAACGTCCTGACTTTC,CASSWSPRGAAGANVLTF
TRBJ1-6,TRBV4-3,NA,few,TGCGCCAGCAGCCCGCGGGAGGCGGGCGGGTCACCCCTCCACTTT,CASSPREAGGSPLHF
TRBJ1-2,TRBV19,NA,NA,TGTGCCAGTACTCTCCAACGACAGAATATCTATGGCTACCCCTTC,CASTLQRQNIYGYPF
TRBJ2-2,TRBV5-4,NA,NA,TGTGCCAGCACCGCGGAAGGGGGCACCGGGGAGCTGTTTTTT,CASTAEGGTGELFF
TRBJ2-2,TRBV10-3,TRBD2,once,TGTGCCATCACCAGCCGGGGGGGACACGGGGAGCTGTTTTTT,CAITSRGGHGELFF
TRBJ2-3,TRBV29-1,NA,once,TGCAGCGTTAAACTGTCCCTCACAGATACGCAGTATTTT,CSVKLSLTDTQYF
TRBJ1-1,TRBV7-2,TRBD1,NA,TGTGCCAGCAGCTTAAGGACAGGGAGGAGGACTGAAGCTTTCTTT,CASSLRTGRRTEAFF
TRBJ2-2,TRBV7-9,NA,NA,TGTGCCAGCAGCTTCGGGGGCACCGGGGAGCTGTTTTTT,CASSFGGTGELFF
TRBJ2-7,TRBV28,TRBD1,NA,TGTGCCAGCAGTTTCCGGGACAGGATCTACGAGCAGTACTTC,CASSFRDRIYEQYF
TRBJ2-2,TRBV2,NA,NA,TGTGCCAGCAACCAGGGGGGCGGGGGGGAGCTGTTTTTT,CASNQGGGGELFF
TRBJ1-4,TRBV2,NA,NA,TGTGCCAGCAGCGAAGGACAGTCTGGTGAAAAACTGTTTTTT,CASSEGQSGEKLFF
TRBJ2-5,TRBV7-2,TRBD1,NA,TGTGCCAGCAGCGTCGGGACAGGGGATTGGGAGACCCAGTACTTC,CASSVGTGDWETQYF
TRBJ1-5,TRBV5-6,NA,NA,TGTGCCAGCAGCTTGTACGCAGGTAGCAATCAGCCCCAGCATTTT,CASSLYAGSNQPQHF
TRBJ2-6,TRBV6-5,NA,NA,TGTGCCAGCACCAAGGACAGCTCTGGGGCCAACGTCCTGACTTTC,CASTKDSSGANVLTF
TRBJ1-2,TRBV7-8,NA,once,TGTGCCAGCAGCTTTTCCGGGACTGACTACAACTATGGCTACACCTTC,CASSFSGTDYNYGYTF
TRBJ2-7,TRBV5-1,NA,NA,TGCGCCAGCAGCTTGACGATGCAGGGGACCGTCTACGAGCAGTACTTC,CASSLTMQGTVYEQYF
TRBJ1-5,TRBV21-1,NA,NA,TGTGCCAGCAGCAGTTCAGGGGTGTGGGGCAATCAGCCCCAGCATTTT,CASSSSGVWGNQPQHF
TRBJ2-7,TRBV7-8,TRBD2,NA,TGTGCCAGCAGGGCCGGGACTAGCCCCTACGAGCAGTACTTC,CASRAGTSPYEQYF
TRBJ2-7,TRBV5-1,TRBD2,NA,TGCGCCAGCAGCTTGGGGGGGGGTTCCTGGGAGCAGTACTTC,CASSLGGGSWEQYF
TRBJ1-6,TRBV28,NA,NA,TGTGCCAGCATTGCGCAGGGAAATTCACCCCTCCACTTT,CASIAQGNSPLHF
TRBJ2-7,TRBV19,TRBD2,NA,TGTGCCAGTAGGCGGACTAGCGGGGACTCCTACGAGCAGTACTTC,CASRRTSGDSYEQYF
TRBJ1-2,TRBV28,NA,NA,TGTGCCAGCAGTTTAAGGAGGACGAACTATGGCTACACCTTC,CASSLRRTNYGYTF
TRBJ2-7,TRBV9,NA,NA,TGTGCCAGCAGCGTAGAAGGGGGTAGTTTCTACGAGCAGTACTTC,CASSVEGGSFYEQYF
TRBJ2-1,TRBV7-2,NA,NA,TGTGCCAGCAGCCGAGCGGTAGAGTCCTACAATGAGCAGTTCTTC,CASSRAVESYNEQFF
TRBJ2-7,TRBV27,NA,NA,TGTGCCAGCAGTTTATCGGCCACGAGGGGGTCCTACGAGCAGTACTTC,CASSLSATRGSYEQYF
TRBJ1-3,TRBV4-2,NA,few,TGTGCCAGCAGCCAAGATCTAGCAATCTCTGGAAACACCATATATTTT,CASSQDLAISGNTIYF
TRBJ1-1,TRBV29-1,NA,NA,TGCAGCGTTGTTGGAGTGAGGACTGAAGCTTTCTTT,CSVVGVRTEAFF
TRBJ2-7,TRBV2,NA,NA,TGTGCCAGCAGCAAAGGACAGTTTAACGAGCAGTACTTC,CASSKGQFNEQYF